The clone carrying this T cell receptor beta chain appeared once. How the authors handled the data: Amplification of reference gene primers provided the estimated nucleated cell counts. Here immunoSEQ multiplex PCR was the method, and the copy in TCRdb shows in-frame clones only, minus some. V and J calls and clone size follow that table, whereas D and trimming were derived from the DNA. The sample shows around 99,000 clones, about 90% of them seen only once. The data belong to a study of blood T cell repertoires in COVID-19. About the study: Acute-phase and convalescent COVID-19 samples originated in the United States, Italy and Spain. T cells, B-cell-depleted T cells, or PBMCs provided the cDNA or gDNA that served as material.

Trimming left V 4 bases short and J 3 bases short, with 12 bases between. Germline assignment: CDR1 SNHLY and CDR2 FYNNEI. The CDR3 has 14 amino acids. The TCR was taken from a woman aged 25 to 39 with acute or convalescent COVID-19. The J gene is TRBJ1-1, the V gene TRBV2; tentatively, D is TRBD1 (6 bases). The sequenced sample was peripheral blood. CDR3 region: CASSGRGKDTEAFF. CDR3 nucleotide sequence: TGTGCCAGCAGTGGCAGGGGTAAGGACACTGAAGCTTTCTTT.